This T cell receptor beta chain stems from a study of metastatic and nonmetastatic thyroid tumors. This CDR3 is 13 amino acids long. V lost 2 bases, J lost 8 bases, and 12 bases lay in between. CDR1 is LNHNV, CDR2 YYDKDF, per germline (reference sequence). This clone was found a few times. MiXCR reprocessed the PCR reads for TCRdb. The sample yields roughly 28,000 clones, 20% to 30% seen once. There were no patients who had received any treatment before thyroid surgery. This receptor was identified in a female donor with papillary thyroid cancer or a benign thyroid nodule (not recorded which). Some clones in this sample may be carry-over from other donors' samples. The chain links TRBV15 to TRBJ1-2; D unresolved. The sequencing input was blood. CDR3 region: CATSRYSIEGYTF. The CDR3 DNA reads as TGTGCCACCAGCAGATATAGCATTGAGGGCTACACCTTC.